Listed here is a single T cell receptor beta chain. Its antigen is not identified. This record comes from a study of siplizumab effects on memory and regulatory T cells. For every sample, about 10^5 TCR templates were assayed. TCRdb's copy holds only in-frame clones and misses some; the assay was immunoSEQ multiplex PCR. Of 45,000 to 50,000 clones listed, roughly 87% are singletons. Study outcomes and limitations: Naive T cells looked more diverse than memory cells and looked like major alloresponse contributors.

The sample was naive CD8+ T cells sorted from blood. This receptor was identified in a human donor in good health.

The DNA for the CDR3 is TGTGCCAGCAGCGTAGCTACAAGCACTGAAGCTTTCTTT. Protein sequence: CASSVATSTEAFF. The gene calls are TRBV9 and TRBJ1-1; D call uncertain. The CDR3 has 13 residues. Germline values: CDR1 SGDLS, CDR2 YYNGEE. V lost 0 bases to trimming and J lost 4 bases, with 7 bases between them.